One sample yielded the 15 T cell receptor beta chains listed below, sequenced in a study of beta chain features in type 1 diabetes. Expressed TCRB transcripts were sequenced because the isolated RNA had all been reverse transcribed beforehand. Sequencing used immunoSEQ multiplex PCR; TCRdb keeps in-frame clones, though not all of them. In the table there are a few hundred thousand clones, 9.6% of which are singletons. The sequencing sample was made of naive CD4+ T cells from blood. All receptors derive from a woman between 18 and 30 years old in good health.

This clone was picked up a small number of times. The J gene is TRBJ2-7, the V gene TRBV9, with D perhaps matching TRBD2 (6 bases). The V end lost 4 bases, the J end lost 2 bases, and 16 bases lay between the germline ends. Looked up from germline, CDR1 is SGDLS and CDR2 is YYNGEE. The CDR3 covers 15 residues. The CDR3 loop is CASSPRSSGTYEQYF. As DNA, the CDR3 is TGTGCCAGCAGCCCTAGGAGTAGCGGAACCTACGAGCAGTACTTC. Complete variable domain (other parts from reference TRBV9 and TRBJ2-7): DSGVTQTPKHLITATGQRVTLRCSPRSGDLSVYWYQQSLDQGLQFLIQYYNGEERAKGNILERFSAQQFPDLHSELNLSSLELGDSALYFCASSPRSSGTYEQYFGPGTRLTVT.

This clone occurred a few times. Written as DNA, the CDR3 is TGTGCCAGCAGCGTAGCTGGGACTAGCGGGAGGTATTTTATTCAAGAGACCCAGTACTTC. The encoded protein is CASSVAGTSGRYFIQETQYF. The chain combines TRBV9 with TRBJ2-5; 15 bases match TRBD2. Germline-derived CDR1 and CDR2 are SGDLS and YYNGEE. V lost 0 bases, J lost 2 bases, and 11 bases stayed unmatched. The CDR3 has 20 residues.

The chain combines TRBV11-2 with TRBJ1-2; 9 bases agree with TRBD1. This CDR3 is built from 17 residues. V dropped 2 bases and J dropped 0; count of bases not matched to a gene: 7. Looked up from germline, CDR1 is SGHAT and CDR2 is FQNNGV. The CDR3 DNA reads TGTGCCAGCAGCTTAATTCGGACAGGGGCTTCTAACTATGGCTACACCTTC. Its protein is CASSLIRTGASNYGYTF.

This clone was seen more than once but under ten times. The rearrangement uses TRBV5-1 and TRBJ2-6; D is unresolved. The CDR3 has 19 residues. The V gene's germline CDR1 is SGHRS and CDR2 YFSETQ. With 4 bases removed from V and 0 bases from J, the gap between germline ends came to 20 bases. CDR3 amino acids: CASSPSTLDALSGANVLTF. In DNA form, the CDR3 reads TGCGCCAGCAGCCCCTCGACCCTAGACGCACTCTCTGGGGCCAACGTCCTGACTTTC.

This clone was detected a few times. This chain links TRBV30 with TRBJ2-7; 11 bases are a match to TRBD2. This CDR3 contains 16 residues. From germline, CDR1 is GTSNPN and CDR2 SVGIG (reference sequence). V lost 2 bases and J lost 3; bases outside the gene matches: 9. The CDR3 DNA reads as TGTGCCTGGAGTATGGGTCTAGCGGGAGGCCTCTACGAGCAGTACTTC. This translates into CAWSMGLAGGLYEQYF.

The V gene is TRBV5-1, the J gene TRBJ2-5; TRBD2 matches 9 bases. V shed 0 bases, J shed 3 bases, and the junction held 6 bases outside the gene matches. CDR1 and CDR2 from the germline V gene are SGHRS and YFSETQ. The CDR3 covers 16 residues. The CDR3 bases are TGCGCCAGCAGCTTGGGGGCGGGAGGGCCAGAAGAGACCCAGTACTTC. Its protein is CASSLGAGGPEETQYF.

V is TRBV19 and J is TRBJ2-7; D possibly corresponds to TRBD2 (6 bases). Trimming cost V 6 bases and J 3 bases, with 15 bases left between them. Germline V gene sequence: CDR1 LNHDA, CDR2 SQIVND (reference sequence). This CDR3 has 14 amino acids. CDR3 bases: TGTGCCAGTAGCCGCGATAGCGGAATCTACGAGCAGTACTTC. This codes for CASSRDSGIYEQYF.

This clone was counted a few times. The rearrangement uses TRBV4-2 and TRBJ2-7; D not resolved. Germline lookup yields CDR1 LGHNA and CDR2 YNFKEQ. Trimming cost V 3 bases and J 1 base, with 19 bases left between them. This CDR3 comprises 17 residues. CDR3 in DNA: TGTGCCAGCAGCCATCAACAGAGCACTGACGCATCCTACGAGCAGTACTTC. Protein sequence: CASSHQQSTDASYEQYF.

This sequence joins TRBV18 and TRBJ1-5; 9 positions match TRBD1. Germline V lookup: CDR1 KGHSH, CDR2 LQKENI. CDR3 length equals 13 residues. V lost 8 bases to trimming and J lost 6 bases; unmatched junction nucleotides: 5. CDR3 residues: CASRTGAGQPQHF. The CDR3 nucleotides are TGTGCCAGCAGGACAGGGGCGGGTCAGCCCCAGCATTTT.

This clone has more than one count but fewer than ten. The chain recombines TRBV7-2 with TRBJ2-1; D possibly corresponds to TRBD2 (5 bases). Trimming left V 4 bases short and J 12 bases short, with 16 bases between. CDR3 length: 13 residues. Germline V gives CDR1 SGHTA, CDR2 FQGNSA. The CDR3 spells CASSSRKSGGQFF. Here the CDR3 DNA reads TGTGCCAGCAGCTCCCGGAAGAGCGGCGGGCAGTTCTTC.

In its sample, this clone was seen a few times. J is TRBJ1-6 and V is TRBV27, with D possibly matching TRBD1 (5 bases). The CDR3 is 15 amino acids. From germline, CDR1 is MNHEY and CDR2 SMNVEV (reference sequence). Trimming removed 6 bases from V and 7 bases from J, with 16 bases in between. CDR3 protein: CASSQVGGWNSPLHF. The DNA of the CDR3 is TGTGCCAGCAGCCAGGTGGGGGGTTGGAATTCACCCCTCCACTTT.

This clone was detected a few times. The chain combines TRBV5-1 with TRBJ2-1; D might be TRBD2 (6 bases). Germline CDR1 SGHRS, CDR2 YFSETQ. This CDR3 contains 15 residues. Trimming cost V 0 bases and J 5 bases, with 12 bases left between them. CDR3 nucleotides: TGCGCCAGCAGCTTGGTCGGATTAGCGGACAATGAGCAGTTCTTC. Residues: CASSLVGLADNEQFF.

This clone was recorded a few times. This chain connects TRBV9 to TRBJ1-2; D is possibly TRBD1 (5 bases). Germline values: CDR1 SGDLS, CDR2 YYNGEE. There are 14 residues in the CDR3. V was shortened by 3 bases and J by 4 bases, with 13 bases between the two germline ends. The CDR3 nucleotides are TGTGCCAGCAGCGGGGAAGCGGGGGGCTATGGCTACACCTTC. Its translation: CASSGEAGGYGYTF.

In its sample, this clone was seen a few times. The gene calls are TRBV6-5 and TRBJ2-4; 7 nucleotides match TRBD1. The CDR3 consists of 13 residues. Looked up from germline, CDR1 is MNHEY and CDR2 is SVGAGI. The junction had 6 bases not matched to a gene; V was cut back by 7 bases and J by 6 bases. CDR3 in DNA: TGTGCCAGCACCAGACAGGGATCAAACATTCAGTACTTC. It translates to CASTRQGSNIQYF.

This clone was counted a few times. V and J are TRBV5-1 and TRBJ1-2, with D perhaps matching TRBD1 (6 bases). Trimming pared 0 bases from V and 5 bases from J, leaving 11 bases between. Germline values: CDR1 SGHRS, CDR2 YFSETQ. The CDR3 covers 14 residues. The chain's CDR3 is CASSLGTAYYGYTF. CDR3 sequence (DNA): TGCGCCAGCAGCTTGGGGACAGCCTATTATGGCTACACCTTC.